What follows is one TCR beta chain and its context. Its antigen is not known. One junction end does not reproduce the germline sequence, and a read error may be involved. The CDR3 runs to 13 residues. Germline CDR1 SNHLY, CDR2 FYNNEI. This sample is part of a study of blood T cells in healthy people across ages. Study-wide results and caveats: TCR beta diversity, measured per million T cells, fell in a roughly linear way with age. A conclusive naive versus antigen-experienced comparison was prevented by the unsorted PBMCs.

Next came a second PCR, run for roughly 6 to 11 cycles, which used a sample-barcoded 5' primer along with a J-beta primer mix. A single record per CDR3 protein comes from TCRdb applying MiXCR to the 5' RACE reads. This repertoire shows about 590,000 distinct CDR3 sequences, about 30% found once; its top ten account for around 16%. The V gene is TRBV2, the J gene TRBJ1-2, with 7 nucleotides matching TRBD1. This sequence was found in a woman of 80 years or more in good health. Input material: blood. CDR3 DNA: TGTGTCAGCAGTGAACAGGGGATATCTGGCTACACCTTC. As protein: CVSSEQGISGYTF. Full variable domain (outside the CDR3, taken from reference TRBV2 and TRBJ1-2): EPEVTQTPSHQVTQMGQEVILRCVPISNHLYFYWYRQILGQKVEFLVSFYNNEISEKSEIFDDQFSVERPDGSNFTLKIRSTKLEDSAMYFCVSSEQGISGYTFGSGTRLTVV.